These 21 T cell receptor beta chains came from one sample sequenced in a study of blood T cell repertoires in COVID-19. Assay: immunoSEQ multiplex PCR; the TCRdb copy retains only in-frame clones and omits some. The sample carries about 120,000 clones, about 83% recorded once. Input material: peripheral blood. These receptors all come from a woman aged 50 to 60 with acute or convalescent COVID-19.

V gene TRBV2 combines with J gene TRBJ2-2; TRBD1 matches at 7 bases. The CDR3 has 14 residues. Germline V gene sequence: CDR1 SNHLY, CDR2 FYNNEI. J lost 4 bases, V lost 3 bases, and 2 bases had no gene match. The CDR3 region has the DNA TGTGCCAGCAGTGATGGGACAGCCACCGGGGAGCTGTTTTTT. Its protein product is CASSDGTATGELFF.

The CDR3 here is CASSEYPDTEAFF. CDR3 DNA sequence: TGTGCCAGCAGTGAATACCCCGACACTGAAGCTTTCTTT. The chain employs TRBV25-1 and TRBJ1-1; D is undetermined. CDR1 and CDR2 (germline): MGHDK, SYGVNS. The ends were cut back, 0 bases at V and 3 bases at J, with 5 bases in the middle. The CDR3 is 13 amino acids.

This chain connects TRBV19 to TRBJ2-3; 12 bases line up with TRBD1. The CDR3 totals 16 residues. J lost 1 base, V lost 5 bases, and 4 bases had no gene match. From germline, CDR1 is LNHDA and CDR2 SQIVND (reference sequence). The CDR3 bases are TGTGCCAGTAGTCCGGGGACAGGGGGCGGCACAGATACGCAGTATTTT. It yields the protein CASSPGTGGGTDTQYF. Full variable domain (remainder filled in from reference TRBV19 and TRBJ2-3): DGGITQSPKYLFRKEGQNVTLSCEQNLNHDAMYWYRQDPGQGLRLIYYSQIVNDFQKGDIAEGYSVSREKKESFPLTVTSAQKNPTAFYLCASSPGTGGGTDTQYFGPGTRLTVL.

The rearrangement uses TRBV19 and TRBJ1-2; D perhaps matches TRBD1 (5 bases). V was trimmed by 1 base and J by 8 bases, leaving 11 bases between them. Germline-derived CDR1 and CDR2 are LNHDA and SQIVND (reference sequence). The CDR3 runs 13 residues. CDR3 loop: CASSIVPGPGYTF. The DNA for the CDR3 is TGTGCCAGTAGTATAGTCCCAGGGCCCGGCTACACCTTC.

The CDR3 is CASSLTGETEAFF. CDR3 coding DNA: TGTGCCAGCAGCCTTACAGGGGAAACTGAAGCTTTCTTT. V and J are TRBV3-1 (or the pseudogene TRBV3-2) and TRBJ1-1, with 7 bases lining up with TRBD1. The CDR3 length is 13 residues. V trimming: 4 bases; J trimming: 5 bases; junction bases outside the gene matches: 4. The germline V gene has CDR1 LGHDT and CDR2 YNNKEL (reference sequence).

The chain has TRBV6-1 and TRBJ2-3; D is unclear. V was pared by 1 base and J by 5 bases, with 7 bases between. CDR1 and CDR2 (germline): MNHNS, SASEGT. This CDR3 contains 13 residues. The CDR3 is CASSEDSGDTQYF. For the CDR3, the DNA is TGTGCCAGCAGTGAAGATTCGGGAGATACGCAGTATTTT.

Here the CDR3 reads CASRGQGEGSPLHF. CDR3 DNA sequence: TGTGCCAGCAGGGGACAGGGAGAGGGTTCACCCCTCCACTTT. The chain joins TRBV7-2 to TRBJ1-6, with 9 bases matching TRBD1. The J segment lost 9 bases and the V segment lost 6 bases, leaving 6 bases of the junction unmatched. The CDR3 spans 14 residues. From germline, CDR1 is SGHTA and CDR2 FQGNSA.

V usage is TRBV7-2 and J usage is TRBJ1-2, with TRBD1 identical over 7 bases. Germline V gene lookup returns CDR1 SGHTA and CDR2 FQGNSA. CDR3 size: 14 residues. Trimming took 5 bases from V and 8 from J; bases not matched to a gene: 11. CDR3 region: CASSPRDSIKGYTF. The CDR3 nucleotides read TGTGCCAGCAGCCCCAGGGACAGCATAAAGGGCTACACCTTC. Drawing the rest from reference TRBV7-2 and TRBJ1-2, the complete variable domain is GAGVSQSPSNKVTEKGKDVELRCDPISGHTALYWYRQSLGQGLEFLIYFQGNSAPDKSGLPSDRFSAERTGGSVSTLTIQRTQQEDSAVYLCASSPRDSIKGYTFGSGTRLTVV.

The V and J genes are TRBV11-3 and TRBJ1-6, with D maybe TRBD1 (5 bases). Trimming pared 2 bases from V and 5 bases from J, leaving 10 bases between. Germline V CDR1 and CDR2: SGHNT, YENEEA. The CDR3 is made up of 15 amino acids. CDR3 loop: CASSLMGLDNSPLHF. The CDR3 DNA reads as TGTGCCAGCAGCTTAATGGGGCTAGATAATTCACCCCTCCACTTT.

This clone turned up a few times. The genes are TRBV27 and TRBJ2-7; the D gene is possibly TRBD1 (6 bases). Germline V gives CDR1 MNHEY, CDR2 SMNVEV (reference sequence). The CDR3 has 14 residues. With 4 bases removed from V and 4 bases from J, the gap between germline ends came to 14 bases. CDR3 in DNA: TGTGCCAGCAGTTCCCGTATGACAGGATACGAGCAGTACTTC. It translates to CASSSRMTGYEQYF.

V is TRBV6-6 and J is TRBJ1-6, with D hard to call. The germline V gene has CDR1 MNHNY and CDR2 SVGAGI (reference sequence). V was pared by 5 bases and J by 3 bases, with 17 bases between. CDR3 size: 17 residues. CDR3 DNA sequence: TGTGCCAGCAGTCCACGTGGCCAGGATTTCTATAATTCACCCCTCCACTTT. Protein product: CASSPRGQDFYNSPLHF.

This clone was counted only a few times. This chain uses TRBV7-8 with TRBJ2-2; TRBD2 might be the D (6 bases). The ends were cut back, 5 bases at V and 2 bases at J, with 9 bases in the middle. The CDR3 covers 14 residues. Germline-derived CDR1 and CDR2 are SGHVS and FQNEAQ. The CDR3 coding sequence is TGTGCCAGCAGCCCGGGACTTAACACCGGGGAGCTGTTTTTT. This sequence encodes CASSPGLNTGELFF.

CDR3 bases: TGTGCCAGCAGACCAACAGGGGTGTACGAGCAGTACTTC. Protein: CASRPTGVYEQYF. The chain combines TRBV2 with TRBJ2-7; 7 bases agree with TRBD1. V trimming: 6 bases; J trimming: 4 bases; junction bases outside the gene matches: 6. Germline V gene data show CDR1 as SNHLY and CDR2 as FYNNEI. The CDR3 extends over 13 amino acids.

The gene calls are TRBV7-8 and TRBJ1-2; 8 bases align to TRBD1. CDR3 length: 14 residues. V lost 0 bases to trimming and J lost 8 bases; unmatched junction nucleotides: 5. Germline V CDR1 and CDR2: SGHVS, FQNEAQ. This CDR3 reads CASSLARTGPGYTF. The CDR3 DNA reads TGTGCCAGCAGCTTAGCAAGGACAGGGCCCGGCTACACCTTC.

The chain couples TRBV3-1 (or the pseudogene TRBV3-2) to TRBJ2-7, with unresolved D. CDR1 LGHDT and CDR2 YNNKEL come from the germline V gene (reference sequence). Trimming pared 2 bases from V and 7 bases from J, leaving 6 bases between. The CDR3 length is 11 residues. The CDR3 DNA follows: TGTGCCAGCAGCCAAAGAGGTGAGCAGTACTTC. This translates into CASSQRGEQYF.

The rearrangement uses TRBV3-1 (or the pseudogene TRBV3-2) and TRBJ1-1; D is unresolved. Trimming removed 4 bases at V and 1 base at J, with 10 bases between. Germline V lookup: CDR1 LGHDT, CDR2 YNNKEL (reference sequence). CDR3 size: 14 residues. This chain's CDR3 is CASSPLSGNTEAFF. CDR3 DNA sequence: TGTGCCAGCAGCCCCCTCTCGGGGAACACTGAAGCTTTCTTT.

This rearrangement joins TRBV18 to TRBJ1-1; 7 positions match TRBD1. From germline, CDR1 is KGHSH and CDR2 LQKENI. This CDR3 has 15 amino acids. Trimming took 6 bases from V and 1 from J; bases not matched to a gene: 8. CDR3 amino acids: CASSRWDSKNTEAFF. CDR3 nucleotides: TGTGCCAGCTCCCGATGGGACAGTAAGAACACTGAAGCTTTCTTT.

The chain links TRBV7-2 to TRBJ1-3, with D maybe TRBD1 (6 bases). The CDR3 has 14 residues. V was pared by 5 bases and J by 0 bases, with 8 bases between. Looked up from germline, CDR1 is SGHTA and CDR2 is FQGNSA. The CDR3 DNA reads TGTGCCAGCAGCCCGGACAGCTCTGGAAACACCATATATTTT. It encodes CASSPDSSGNTIYF.

This clone was detected once. The V gene is TRBV6-2 or TRBV6-3, the J gene TRBJ1-2, with D tentatively TRBD1 (5 bases). V lost 4 bases and J 0 bases, leaving 18 bases between the germline ends. This CDR3 is 17 amino acids long. The germline gives CDR1 MNHEY, CDR2 SVGEGT. CDR3 nucleotide sequence: TGTGCCAGCAGTTTTCCCGACAGAGAACGTCCTAACTATGGCTACACCTTC. It codes for CASSFPDRERPNYGYTF.

This clone has a single count. The chain joins TRBV12-3 or TRBV12-4 to TRBJ2-1; D remains ambiguous. The CDR3 sequence is 12 residues long. Trimming shortened V by 3 bases and J by 9 bases, and 9 bases separated the two germline ends. CDR3 sequence: CASSFTLGEQFF. The CDR3 nucleotides read TGTGCCAGCAGTTTTACCCTCGGTGAGCAGTTCTTC.

The V gene is TRBV10-3, the J gene TRBJ1-3; D remains unclear. This CDR3 contains 14 residues. V was shortened by 3 bases and J by 2 bases, with 8 bases between the two germline ends. Germline assignment: CDR1 ENHRY and CDR2 SYGVKD. The CDR3 protein is CAISDLEAGNTIYF. The CDR3 nucleotides read TGTGCCATCAGTGATCTGGAGGCTGGAAACACCATATATTTT.